The 26 T cell receptor beta chains reported below all come from one sample, sequenced in a study of shared clonotypes between healthy human individuals. TCRdb keeps only in-frame clones here, not all; method: immunoSEQ multiplex PCR. The sample contains approximately 2,300,000 clones, around 90% of which appear only once. The sequencing input was naive CD4+ T cells from PBMCs. As to subset: CD45RA+ positively selected. Source of these receptors: a man aged 18 to 30 in good health. Some clones in this sample may be carry-over from other donors' samples.

As concerns this clone: The sample contains more than one DNA sequence encoding this CDR3. The chain employs TRBV7-2 and TRBJ2-2; a possible D gene is TRBD1 (6 bases). CDR3 length: 14 amino acids. Germline loops: CDR1 SGHTA, CDR2 FQGNSA. With 5 bases removed from V and 6 bases from J, the gap between germline ends came to 13 bases. The CDR3 reads CASSLRGGAGELFF. In DNA, the CDR3 is TGTGCCAGCAGCCTCAGGGGTGGGGCCGGGGAGCTGTTTTTT.

J is TRBJ1-6 and V is TRBV18; D ambiguous. The length of the CDR3 is 16 residues. From germline, CDR1 is KGHSH and CDR2 LQKENI. V was shortened by 3 bases and J by 8 bases, with 17 bases between the two germline ends. DNA of the CDR3: TGTGCCAGCTCACCGACGGTTTCAGTAGTGGATTCACCCCTCCACTTT. It is translated as CASSPTVSVVDSPLHF.

The rearrangement uses TRBV7-3 and TRBJ2-5; TRBD1 or TRBD2 may be the D gene (5 bases each). Germline V CDR1 and CDR2: SGHTA, FQGTGA. Trimming stripped 2 bases from V and 4 bases from J, with 14 bases between. The CDR3 has 15 amino acids. In DNA form, the CDR3 reads TGTGCCAGCAGCTTACGAGGGACCCAGGGAGAGACCCAGTACTTC. Its translation is CASSLRGTQGETQYF. Full variable domain (outside the CDR3, taken from reference TRBV7-3 and TRBJ2-5): GAGVSQTPSNKVTEKGKYVELRCDPISGHTALYWYRQSLGQGPEFLIYFQGTGAADDSGLPNDRFFAVRPEGSVSTLKIQRTERGDSAVYLCASSLRGTQGETQYFGPGTRLLVL.

V gene TRBV5-6 combines with J gene TRBJ1-2; D remains unclear. This CDR3 is 10 amino acids long. V dropped 7 bases and J dropped 12 bases, with 13 bases sitting between them. Germline V gene data show CDR1 as SGHDT and CDR2 as YYEEEE. CDR3 sequence (DNA): TGTGCCAGCGGCTCGGGTCCTAACACCTTC. It yields the protein CASGSGPNTF.

V gene TRBV4-1 combines with J gene TRBJ2-1, with a possible D match to TRBD1 (5 bases). Germline values: CDR1 MGHRA, CDR2 YSYEKL. The length of the CDR3 is 15 residues. Trimming stripped 7 bases from V and 9 bases from J, with 22 bases between. This chain's CDR3 is CASMEWPQGTGEQFF. The CDR3 coding sequence is TGCGCCAGCATGGAGTGGCCTCAAGGTACAGGTGAGCAGTTCTTC.

CDR3: CASSFDGATEAFF. Here the CDR3 DNA reads TGCGCCAGCAGCTTTGATGGCGCCACTGAAGCTTTCTTT. This chain uses TRBV5-1 with TRBJ1-1; D ambiguous. Germline V gives CDR1 SGHRS, CDR2 YFSETQ. This CDR3 has 13 amino acids. Trimming shortened V by 2 bases and J by 4 bases, and 9 bases separated the two germline ends.

The J gene is TRBJ1-5, the V gene TRBV4-3; unclear D gene. The V end lost 0 bases, the J end lost 3 bases, and 3 bases lay between the germline ends. From germline, CDR1 is LGHNA and CDR2 YSLEER. This CDR3 contains 13 residues. The CDR3 bases are TGCGCCAGCAGCCAAGAACTCAATCAGCCCCAGCATTTT. Its protein is CASSQELNQPQHF.

This sequence joins TRBV28 and TRBJ2-1; TRBD2 aligns across 9 bases. The CDR3 runs 16 residues. CDR1 is MDHEN and CDR2 is SYDVKM in the germline V gene. Trimming at V came to 5 bases and at J to 3 bases, leaving 8 bases not matched to a gene. The CDR3 protein is CASSGRLAEGYNEQFF. The CDR3 nucleotides are TGTGCCAGCAGTGGGAGACTAGCGGAGGGCTACAATGAGCAGTTCTTC. The full variable domain, rest sourced from reference TRBV28 and TRBJ2-1, is DVKVTQSSRYLVKRTGEKVFLECVQDMDHENMFWYRQDPGLGLRLIYFSYDVKMKEKGDIPEGYSVSREKKERFSLILESASTNQTSMYLCASSGRLAEGYNEQFFGPGTRLTVL.

The gene calls are TRBV29-1 and TRBJ2-5; TRBD2 might be the D (7 bases). CDR3 length: 16 amino acids. V was cut by 7 bases and J by 0 bases, with 21 bases left in between. Germline V gene data show CDR1 as SQVTM and CDR2 as ANQGSEA. The CDR3 DNA reads TGCAGCGGGGAGGGGGTCGCAGGGGTGAACCAAGAGACCCAGTACTTC. Protein product: CSGEGVAGVNQETQYF.

The chain couples TRBV4-2 to TRBJ2-7; D is perhaps TRBD1 or TRBD2 (7 bases each). The CDR3 is 16 residues long. V shed 4 bases and J shed 3 bases, with 19 bases lying between them. Germline V gene sequence: CDR1 LGHNA, CDR2 YNFKEQ. Here the CDR3 reads CASSLSRGGAGYEQYF. In DNA, the CDR3 is TGTGCCAGCAGCCTCTCCAGGGGGGGGGCTGGCTACGAGCAGTACTTC.

The genes are TRBV5-1 and TRBJ1-2; no firm D call. V lost 7 bases and J lost 6, with 16 bases in between. Germline lookup yields CDR1 SGHRS and CDR2 YFSETQ. The CDR3 totals 13 residues. The CDR3 sequence is CASGPTGRDGYTF. The CDR3 DNA sequence: TGCGCCAGCGGCCCGACGGGCAGAGATGGCTACACCTTC.

The genes are TRBV6-4 and TRBJ1-2; a weak D match, TRBD1 (5 bases). The length of the CDR3 is 16 residues. V lost 2 bases and J lost 6, with 19 bases in between. The germline V gene encodes CDR1 MRHNA and CDR2 SNTAGT. CDR3 DNA sequence: TGTGCCAGCAGTGACCCTAGCCAGGGAGGAGGAAATGGCTACACCTTC. Translating it yields CASSDPSQGGGNGYTF.

In DNA form, the CDR3 reads TGCGCCAGCAGTTTCACAGAGGGGTTTAACACTGAAGCTTTCTTT. Its protein product is CASSFTEGFNTEAFF. V and J are TRBV10-1 and TRBJ1-1, with D perhaps matching TRBD1 (5 bases). Germline-derived CDR1 and CDR2 are WNHNN and SYGVQD (reference sequence). The CDR3 spans 15 residues. Trimming shortened V by 5 bases and J by 2 bases, and 15 bases separated the two germline ends.

CDR3 loop: CASSLGPQDTDTEAFF. CDR3 in DNA: TGCGCCAGCAGCTTAGGACCCCAGGACACTGACACTGAAGCTTTCTTT. V gene TRBV5-1 combines with J gene TRBJ1-1, with D maybe TRBD1 (5 bases). The CDR3 spans 16 residues. CDR1 is SGHRS and CDR2 is YFSETQ in the germline V gene. Trimming took 2 bases from V and 3 from J, leaving 17 bases between them.

V gene TRBV7-8 combines with J gene TRBJ2-5; TRBD2 is a possible D gene (7 bases). Germline V gene data show CDR1 as SGHVS and CDR2 as FQNEAQ. The CDR3 sequence is 13 residues long. V lost 7 bases and J 5 bases, leaving 14 bases between the germline ends. The CDR3 bases are TGTGCCAGCAAACAAAAGGGGGGGGAGACCCAGTACTTC. Its protein product is CASKQKGGETQYF.

The chain joins TRBV2 to TRBJ2-4, with D possibly being TRBD1 or TRBD2 (5 bases each). V gave up 0 bases and J gave up 6 bases, with 12 bases separating them. This CDR3 contains 15 residues. Looked up from germline, CDR1 is SNHLY and CDR2 is FYNNEI. CDR3 nucleotide sequence: TGTGCCAGCAGTGAAGCCGAGAGGGACCTAAACATTCAGTACTTC. Amino acid sequence: CASSEAERDLNIQYF.

This chain links TRBV15 with TRBJ2-5; D unresolved. Trimming took 1 base from V and 4 from J, leaving 10 bases between them. The CDR3 covers 14 residues. Germline values: CDR1 LNHNV, CDR2 YYDKDF (reference sequence). The CDR3 sequence is CATSRVVGAETQYF. The CDR3 DNA reads TGTGCCACCAGCAGAGTGGTGGGCGCAGAGACCCAGTACTTC.

The gene calls are TRBV5-1 and TRBJ2-2, with D unresolved. Looked up from germline, CDR1 is SGHRS and CDR2 is YFSETQ. The CDR3 extends over 14 amino acids. The V gene lost 4 bases and the J gene lost 0 bases, with 7 bases spanning the gap. CDR3 loop: CASSSFSNTGELFF. As DNA, the CDR3 is TGCGCCAGCAGCAGTTTCTCGAACACCGGGGAGCTGTTTTTT. The full variable domain, with the rest looked up from reference TRBV5-1 and TRBJ2-2, is KAGVTQTPRYLIKTRGQQVTLSCSPISGHRSVSWYQQTPGQGLQFLFEYFSETQRNKGNFPGRFSGRQFSNSRSEMNVSTLELGDSALYLCASSSFSNTGELFFGEGSRLTVL.

J is TRBJ2-7 and V is TRBV19; TRBD1 matches 9 bases. Germline V gene data show CDR1 as LNHDA and CDR2 as SQIVND (reference sequence). Losses at the gene ends were 5 bases for V and 1 base for J; bases not matched to a gene: 6. The CDR3 sequence is 15 residues long. The DNA for the CDR3 is TGTGCCAGTAGTCGCAGGACAGGGGATTCCTACGAGCAGTACTTC. It is translated as CASSRRTGDSYEQYF.

This rearrangement joins TRBV5-4 to TRBJ2-7; a possible D gene is TRBD1 (5 bases). Germline loops: CDR1 SGHNT, CDR2 YYREEE (reference sequence). The CDR3 totals 15 residues. V was cut by 2 bases and J by 6 bases, with 18 bases left in between. As DNA, the CDR3 is TGTGCCAGCAGCTTTAGTATAGGGGCTAATTCCGAGCAGTACTTC. The encoded protein is CASSFSIGANSEQYF.

The chain combines TRBV7-2 with TRBJ1-1; 10 bases are shared with TRBD1. CDR3 size: 17 residues. The V segment lost 5 bases and the J segment 4 bases; nucleotides outside the gene matches: 13. Per the germline V gene, CDR1 is SGHTA and CDR2 is FQGNSA. DNA of the CDR3: TGTGCCAGCAGCACACGAATCGGGACAGGGGCCGGCACTGAAGCTTTCTTT. Protein sequence: CASSTRIGTGAGTEAFF.

The rearrangement uses TRBV7-3 and TRBJ2-3; 10 bases match TRBD2. There are 14 residues in the CDR3. Germline V gene data show CDR1 as SGHTA and CDR2 as FQGTGA. Losses at the gene ends were 5 bases for V and 4 bases for J; bases not matched to a gene: 3. As DNA, the CDR3 is TGTGCCAGCAGCCGGGGACTAGCGTCAGATACGCAGTATTTT. Protein product: CASSRGLASDTQYF.

CDR3 sequence: CASSPRQGRGTDTQYF. The CDR3, as DNA: TGTGCCAGCTCACCGAGACAGGGTCGTGGCACAGATACGCAGTATTTT. V usage is TRBV18 and J usage is TRBJ2-3; 7 bases line up with TRBD1. The CDR3 contains 16 residues. Trimming at V came to 3 bases and at J to 1 base, leaving 7 bases not matched to a gene. Germline CDR1 is KGHSH and CDR2 is LQKENI. Full variable domain (remainder filled in from reference TRBV18 and TRBJ2-3): NAGVMQNPRHLVRRRGQEARLRCSPMKGHSHVYWYRQLPEEGLKFMVYLQKENIIDESGMPKERFSAEFPKEGPSILRIQQVVRGDSAAYFCASSPRQGRGTDTQYFGPGTRLTVL.

This clone appeared a few times. The chain links TRBV4-1 to TRBJ2-1; no clear D gene. Germline V gene sequence: CDR1 MGHRA, CDR2 YSYEKL. Trimming took off 4 bases at V and 2 bases at J, with 9 bases between the two ends. The CDR3 is 14 residues long. The CDR3 region has the DNA TGCGCCAGCAGCCTGGTTGGAGCCTACAATGAGCAGTTCTTC. Protein product: CASSLVGAYNEQFF.

This clone was seen just once. A junction end diverges from the germline sequence, so it may reflect a read error. Other DNA sequences in this sample translate to the same CDR3. The chain recombines TRBV30 with TRBJ1-5; the D is unclear. CDR1 is GTSNPN and CDR2 is SVGIG in the germline V gene (reference sequence). This CDR3 has 13 amino acids. This CDR3 is CAWSQSSSQPQHF. The CDR3 DNA reads as TGTGCCTGGAGTCAGAGTAGCAGTCAGCCCCAGCATTTT.

The CDR3 coding sequence is TGTGCCAGCAGCGCGGGGAGACAGTTCCTCGAGACCTTC. This gives the protein CASSAGRQFLETF. The rearrangement uses TRBV7-2 and TRBJ1-2; D might be TRBD1 (5 bases). Trimming pared 5 bases from V and 14 bases from J, leaving 21 bases between. The germline gives CDR1 SGHTA, CDR2 FQGNSA. CDR3 length equals 13 residues.